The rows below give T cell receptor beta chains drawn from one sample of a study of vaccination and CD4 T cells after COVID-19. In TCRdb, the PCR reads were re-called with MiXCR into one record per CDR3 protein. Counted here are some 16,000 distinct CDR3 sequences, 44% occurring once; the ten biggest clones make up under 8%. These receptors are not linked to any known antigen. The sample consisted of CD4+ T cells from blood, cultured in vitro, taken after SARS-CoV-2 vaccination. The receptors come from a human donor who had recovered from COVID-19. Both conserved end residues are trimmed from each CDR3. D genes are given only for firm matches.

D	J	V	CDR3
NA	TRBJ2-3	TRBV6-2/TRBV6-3	ASSYSGDTQY
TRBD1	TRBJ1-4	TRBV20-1	SAQQGGANEKLF
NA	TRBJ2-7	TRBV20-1	SARENRDYEQY
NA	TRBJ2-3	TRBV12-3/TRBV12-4	ASSQRDTQY
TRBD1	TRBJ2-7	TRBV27	ASSWFAQGGSYEQY
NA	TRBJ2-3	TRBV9	ASSVRGVADTQY
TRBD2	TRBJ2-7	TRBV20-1	SAPYSGKIYEQY
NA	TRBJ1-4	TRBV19	ASMDPQGYNEKLF
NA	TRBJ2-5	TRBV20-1	SAGDDGGTGETQY
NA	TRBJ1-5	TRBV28	ASSLLQGDDQPQH
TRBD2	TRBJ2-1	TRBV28	ASSLQMLAGGEQF
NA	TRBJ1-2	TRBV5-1	ASSPDRDHYGYT
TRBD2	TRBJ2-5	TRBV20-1	SAGGTSGQETQY
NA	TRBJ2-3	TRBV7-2	ASSSTGWGQY
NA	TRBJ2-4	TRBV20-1	SARDPAKNIQY
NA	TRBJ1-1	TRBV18	ASSPGAVNTEAF
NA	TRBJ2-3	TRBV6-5	ASSWSRGSDTQY
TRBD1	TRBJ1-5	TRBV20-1	SAGDRGGSNQPQH
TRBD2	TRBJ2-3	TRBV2	ASSGLAGGTDTQY
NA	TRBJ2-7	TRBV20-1	SARDISQGRGEQY
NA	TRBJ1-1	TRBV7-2	ASSLESAINTEAF
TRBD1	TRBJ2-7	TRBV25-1	ASHGTETYEQY
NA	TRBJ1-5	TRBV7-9	ASSLTAGNQPQH
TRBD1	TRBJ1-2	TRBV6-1	ASRTQGAGGYT
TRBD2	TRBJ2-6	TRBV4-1	ASSQLAGVSGANVLT
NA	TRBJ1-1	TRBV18	ASSLDWANTEAF
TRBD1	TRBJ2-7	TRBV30	AWSLGQGTYEQY
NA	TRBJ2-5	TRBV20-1	SAPTLGETQY
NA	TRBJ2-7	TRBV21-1	ANSKGSRSGCEQY
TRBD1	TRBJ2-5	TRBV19	ASSRNRGETQY
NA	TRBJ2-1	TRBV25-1	ASSAHLGLANNEQF
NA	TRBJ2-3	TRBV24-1	ATRQAPSDTQY
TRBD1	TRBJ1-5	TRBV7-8	ASSPGGHQPQH
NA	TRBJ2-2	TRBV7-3	ASSQVASGELF
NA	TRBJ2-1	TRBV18	ASSPLTDPNEQF
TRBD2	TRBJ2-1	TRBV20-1	SAFGRAYNEQF
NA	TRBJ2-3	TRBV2	ASRASGHPIPTDTQY
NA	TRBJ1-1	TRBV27	ASRLGAGKGTEAF
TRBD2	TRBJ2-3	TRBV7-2	ASSSSGRAWTDTQY
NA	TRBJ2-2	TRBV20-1	SASWPANTGELF
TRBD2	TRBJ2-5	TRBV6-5	ASSYAGSGSGQETQY
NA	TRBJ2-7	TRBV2	ASRRGLLREQY
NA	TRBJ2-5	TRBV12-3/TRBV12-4	ASSLESGARETQY
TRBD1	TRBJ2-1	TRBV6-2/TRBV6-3	ASSRDRGNPGNNEQF
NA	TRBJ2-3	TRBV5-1	ASSSRTSSTDTQY
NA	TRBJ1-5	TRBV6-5	ASSYSRSNQPQH
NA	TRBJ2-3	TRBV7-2	ASSLAIGTRVDTQY
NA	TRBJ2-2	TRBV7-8	ASSSGPTAGELF
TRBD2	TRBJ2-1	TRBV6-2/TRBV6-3	ASAGLALYNEQF
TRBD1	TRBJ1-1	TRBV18	ASTGTGANTEAF
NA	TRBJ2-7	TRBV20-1	SPAGASSSYEQY